This T cell receptor beta chain is from a study of OX40 agonist ivuxolimab in advanced cancers. Overall study context: It was ivuxolimab, an agonistic anti-OX40 (CD134) antibody, that patients were treated with. People in dose escalation had one of these cancers: hepatocellular carcinoma, melanoma, renal cell or head and neck cancer. There were three patients with partial responses, one having hepatocellular carcinoma and two cutaneous melanoma. Study-level points and caveats: With doses of 0.1-3.0 mg/kg, partial responders showed among the lowest clonal expansion.

The V gene's germline CDR1 is SEHNR and CDR2 FQNEAQ (reference sequence). Trimming shortened V by 5 bases and J by 4 bases, and 14 bases separated the two germline ends. The CDR3 extends over 15 amino acids. As concerns this clone: Its cognate antigen is unknown.

Produced via immunoSEQ multiplex PCR; TCRdb's table is partial and in-frame only. Of about 30,000 clones in the sample, approximately 84% were seen once. The rearrangement uses TRBV7-9 and TRBJ2-2; D might be TRBD1 or TRBD2, each matching 5 bases. This receptor was obtained from an adult with an advanced solid tumor such as melanoma, head and neck, liver or kidney cancer. Specimen: CD4+ or CD8+ T cells sorted from blood, collected in a trial of the OX40 agonist ivuxolimab. CDR3 region: CASSPRAGSTGELFF. The DNA of the CDR3 is TGTGCCAGCAGCCCCCGGGCAGGGAGCACCGGGGAGCTGTTTTTT.